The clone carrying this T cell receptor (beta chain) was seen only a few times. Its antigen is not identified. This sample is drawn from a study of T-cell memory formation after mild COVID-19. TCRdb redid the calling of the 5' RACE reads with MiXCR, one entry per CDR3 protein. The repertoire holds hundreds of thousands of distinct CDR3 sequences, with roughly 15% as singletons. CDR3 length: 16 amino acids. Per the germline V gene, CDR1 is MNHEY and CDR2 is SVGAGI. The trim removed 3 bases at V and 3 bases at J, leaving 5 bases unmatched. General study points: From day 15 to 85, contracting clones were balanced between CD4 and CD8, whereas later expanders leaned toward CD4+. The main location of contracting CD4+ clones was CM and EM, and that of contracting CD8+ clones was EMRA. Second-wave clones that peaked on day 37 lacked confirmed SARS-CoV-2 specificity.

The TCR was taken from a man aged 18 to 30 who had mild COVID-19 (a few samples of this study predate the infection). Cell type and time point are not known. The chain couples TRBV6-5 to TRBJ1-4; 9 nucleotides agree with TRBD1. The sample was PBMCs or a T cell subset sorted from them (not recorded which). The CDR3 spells CASSYSWDRANEKLFF. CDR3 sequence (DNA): TGTGCCAGCAGTTATTCATGGGACAGGGCTAATGAAAAACTGTTTTTT.